This T cell receptor (beta chain) was identified in a study of T cell responses to AZD1222 COVID-19 vaccine. Study-wide context: Second-dose intervals of approximately 4 or approximately 12 weeks were pooled.

In the case of this clone: Its specificity is unknown.

Sequencing was performed with immunoSEQ multiplex PCR; in TCRdb, only in-frame clones are kept and a portion is missing. The sample shows some 120,000 clones, around nine tenths of them seen only once. Study observations and caveats: Targeting of unmutated variant regions was reportedly seen in nearly half of spike-specific TCRs. Most donors were white British and more were female, and clonal diversity was possibly underestimated. Researchers report vaccine-associated CD4 TCRs spanning spike, with dominance at 160-218 and 743-854.

Per the germline V gene, CDR1 is SGHRS and CDR2 is YFSETQ. This CDR3 contains 14 residues. Trimming shortened V by 4 bases and J by 13 bases, and 18 bases separated the two germline ends. The gene calls are TRBV5-1 and TRBJ1-6; TRBD1 might be the D (6 bases). The TCR originated in an adult in good health. The material was peripheral blood, obtained on day 0 of AZD1222 vaccination. The CDR3 nucleotides read TGCGCCAGCAGCGAGACAGGCGGTCGTTTCCCCCTCCACTTT. This gives the protein CASSETGGRFPLHF.